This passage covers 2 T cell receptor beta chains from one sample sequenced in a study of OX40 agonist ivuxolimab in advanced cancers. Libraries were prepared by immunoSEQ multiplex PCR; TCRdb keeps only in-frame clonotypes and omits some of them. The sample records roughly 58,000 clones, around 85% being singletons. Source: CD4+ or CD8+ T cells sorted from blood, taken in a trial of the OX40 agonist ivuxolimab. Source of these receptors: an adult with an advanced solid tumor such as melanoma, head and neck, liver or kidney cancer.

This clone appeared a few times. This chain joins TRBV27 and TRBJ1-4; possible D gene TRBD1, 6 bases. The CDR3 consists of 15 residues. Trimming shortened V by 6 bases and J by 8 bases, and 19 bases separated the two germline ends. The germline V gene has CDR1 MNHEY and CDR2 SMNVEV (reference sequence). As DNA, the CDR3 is TGTGCCAGCAGCCTTATATCGGGGGGCGAGGAAAAACTGTTTTTT. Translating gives CASSLISGGEEKLFF. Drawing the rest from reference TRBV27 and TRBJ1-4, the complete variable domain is EAQVTQNPRYLITVTGKKLTVTCSQNMNHEYMSWYRQDPGLGLRQIYYSMNVEVTDKGDVPEGYKVSRKEKRNFPLILESPSPNQTSLYFCASSLISGGEEKLFFGSGTQLSVL.

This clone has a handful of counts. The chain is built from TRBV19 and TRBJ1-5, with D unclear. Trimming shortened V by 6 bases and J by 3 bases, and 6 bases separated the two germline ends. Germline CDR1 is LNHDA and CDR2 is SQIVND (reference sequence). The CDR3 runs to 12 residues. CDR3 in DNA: TGTGCCAGTAGACGCACCAATCAGCCCCAGCATTTT. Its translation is CASRRTNQPQHF.